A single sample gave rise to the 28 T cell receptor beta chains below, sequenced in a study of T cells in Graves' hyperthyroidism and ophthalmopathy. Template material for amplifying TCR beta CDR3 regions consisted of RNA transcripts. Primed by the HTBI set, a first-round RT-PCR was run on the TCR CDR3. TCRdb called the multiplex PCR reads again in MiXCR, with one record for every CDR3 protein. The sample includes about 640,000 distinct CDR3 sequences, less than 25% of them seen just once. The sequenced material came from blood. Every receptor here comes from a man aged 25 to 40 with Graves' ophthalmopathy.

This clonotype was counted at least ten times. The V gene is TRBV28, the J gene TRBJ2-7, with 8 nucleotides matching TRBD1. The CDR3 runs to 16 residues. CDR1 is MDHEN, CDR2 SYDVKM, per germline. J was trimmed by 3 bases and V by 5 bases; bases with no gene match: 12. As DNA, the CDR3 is TGTGCCAGCAGTACTCCTTCAGGGGGCGATGGCTACGAGCAGTACTTC. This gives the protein CASSTPSGGDGYEQYF.

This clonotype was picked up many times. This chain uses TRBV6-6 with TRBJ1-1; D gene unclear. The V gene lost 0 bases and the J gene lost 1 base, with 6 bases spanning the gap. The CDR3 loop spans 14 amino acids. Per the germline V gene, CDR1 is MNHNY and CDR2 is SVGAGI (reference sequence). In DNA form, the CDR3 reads TGTGCCAGCAGTTACTCTAGGCAGAACACTGAAGCTTTCTTT. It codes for CASSYSRQNTEAFF.

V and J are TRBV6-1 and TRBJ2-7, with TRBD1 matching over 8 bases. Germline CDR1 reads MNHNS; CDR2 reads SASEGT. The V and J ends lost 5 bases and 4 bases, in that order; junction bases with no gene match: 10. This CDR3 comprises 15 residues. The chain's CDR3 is CASSLTRDRRYEQYF. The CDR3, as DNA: TGTGCCAGCAGTTTAACCCGGGACAGGAGGTACGAGCAGTACTTC.

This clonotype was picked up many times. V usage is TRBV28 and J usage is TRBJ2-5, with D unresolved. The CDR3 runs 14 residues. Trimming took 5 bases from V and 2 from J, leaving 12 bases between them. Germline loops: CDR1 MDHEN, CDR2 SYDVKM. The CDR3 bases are TGTGCCAGCAGTCCCCGGGTTGGACAAGAGACCCAGTACTTC. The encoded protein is CASSPRVGQETQYF.

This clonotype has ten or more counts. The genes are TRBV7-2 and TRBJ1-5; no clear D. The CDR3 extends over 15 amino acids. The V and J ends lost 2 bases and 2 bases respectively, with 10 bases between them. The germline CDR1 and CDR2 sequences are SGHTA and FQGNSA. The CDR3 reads CASSLSGLGNQPQHF. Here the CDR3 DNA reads TGTGCCAGCAGCTTATCCGGTTTAGGCAATCAGCCCCAGCATTTT.

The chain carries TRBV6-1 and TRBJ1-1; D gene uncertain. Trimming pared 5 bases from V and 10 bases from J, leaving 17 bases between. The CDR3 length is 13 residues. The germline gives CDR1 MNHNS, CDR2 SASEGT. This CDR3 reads CASSLGIASRAFF. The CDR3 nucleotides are TGTGCCAGCAGTCTAGGTATTGCATCCAGAGCTTTCTTT.

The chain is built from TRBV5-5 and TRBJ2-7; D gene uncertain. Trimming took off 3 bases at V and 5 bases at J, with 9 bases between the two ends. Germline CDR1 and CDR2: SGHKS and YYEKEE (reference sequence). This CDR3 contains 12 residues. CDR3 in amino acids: CASSSVSHEQYF. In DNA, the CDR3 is TGTGCCAGCAGCTCGGTGAGTCACGAGCAGTACTTC.

Here the CDR3 DNA reads TGTGCCAGCAGTTTCGGTTGGCAGGAAGAGACCCAGTACTTC. This gives the protein CASSFGWQEETQYF. The chain combines TRBV28 with TRBJ2-5; no firm D call. V gave up 3 bases and J gave up 3 bases, with 11 bases separating them. CDR1 MDHEN and CDR2 SYDVKM come from the germline V gene. This CDR3 contains 14 residues.

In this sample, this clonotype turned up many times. The CDR3 nucleotides are TGTGCCAGCAGTCTTACGGGTATGAGGGGGCATTCACCCCTCCACTTT. Translating gives CASSLTGMRGHSPLHF. The V call is TRBV27, the J call TRBJ1-6, with TRBD1 matching over 7 bases. The CDR3 consists of 16 residues. V lost 5 bases, J lost 8 bases, and 12 bases stayed unmatched. Germline CDR1 reads MNHEY; CDR2 reads SMNVEV (reference sequence).

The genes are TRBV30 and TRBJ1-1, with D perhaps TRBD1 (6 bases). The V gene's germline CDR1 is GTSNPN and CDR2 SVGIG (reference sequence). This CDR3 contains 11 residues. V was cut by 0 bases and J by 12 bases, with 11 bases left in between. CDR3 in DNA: TGTGCCTGGAGTGTAGTAGGGGGAACTTTCTTT. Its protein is CAWSVVGGTFF.

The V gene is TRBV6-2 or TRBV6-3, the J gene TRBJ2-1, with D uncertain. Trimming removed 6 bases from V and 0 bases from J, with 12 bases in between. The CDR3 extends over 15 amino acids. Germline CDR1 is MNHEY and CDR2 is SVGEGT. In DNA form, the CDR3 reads TGTGCCAGCAGCCCCCCCCGGCGCTCCTACAATGAGCAGTTCTTC. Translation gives CASSPPRRSYNEQFF.

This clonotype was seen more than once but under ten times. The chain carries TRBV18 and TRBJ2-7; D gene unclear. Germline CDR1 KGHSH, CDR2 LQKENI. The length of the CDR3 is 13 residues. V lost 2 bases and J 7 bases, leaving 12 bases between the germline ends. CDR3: CASSPRAREEQYF. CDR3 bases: TGTGCCAGCTCACCAAGGGCTAGGGAAGAGCAGTACTTC.

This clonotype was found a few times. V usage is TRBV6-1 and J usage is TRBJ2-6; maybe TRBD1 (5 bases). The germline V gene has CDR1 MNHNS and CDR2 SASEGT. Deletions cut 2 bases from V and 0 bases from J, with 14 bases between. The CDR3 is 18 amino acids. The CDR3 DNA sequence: TGTGCCAGCAGTGAATGGGGCAGTTCAGTCTCTGGGGCCAACGTCCTGACTTTC. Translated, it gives CASSEWGSSVSGANVLTF.

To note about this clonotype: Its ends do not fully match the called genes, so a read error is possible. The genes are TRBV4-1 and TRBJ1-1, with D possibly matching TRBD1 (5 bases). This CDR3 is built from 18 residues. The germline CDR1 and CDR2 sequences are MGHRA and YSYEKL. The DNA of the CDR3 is TGCGCCAACAGCCAAGACCGACTCAGGGAAGGAGGGAACACTGAAGCTTTCTTT. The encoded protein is CANSQDRLREGGNTEAFF.

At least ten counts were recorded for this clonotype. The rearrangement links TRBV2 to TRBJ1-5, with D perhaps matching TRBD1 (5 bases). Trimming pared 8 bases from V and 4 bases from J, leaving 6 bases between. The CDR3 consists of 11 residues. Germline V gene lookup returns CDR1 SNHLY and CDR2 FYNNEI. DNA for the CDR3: TGTGCCAGCGGGGGGAATCAGCCCCAGCATTTT. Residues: CASGGNQPQHF.

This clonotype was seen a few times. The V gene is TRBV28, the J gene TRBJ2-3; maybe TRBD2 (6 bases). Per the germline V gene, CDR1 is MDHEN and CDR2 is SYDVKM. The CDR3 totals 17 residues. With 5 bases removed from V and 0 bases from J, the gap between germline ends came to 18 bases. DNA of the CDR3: TGTGCCAGCAGTGGTGAGCGGGCTATGACTAGCACAGATACGCAGTATTTT. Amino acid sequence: CASSGERAMTSTDTQYF.

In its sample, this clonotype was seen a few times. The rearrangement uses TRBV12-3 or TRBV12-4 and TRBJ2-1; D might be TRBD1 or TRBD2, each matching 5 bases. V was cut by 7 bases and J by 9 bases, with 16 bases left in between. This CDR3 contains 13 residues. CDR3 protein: CASIVGAGVEQFF. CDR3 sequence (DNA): TGTGCCAGCATCGTAGGGGCCGGGGTTGAGCAGTTCTTC.

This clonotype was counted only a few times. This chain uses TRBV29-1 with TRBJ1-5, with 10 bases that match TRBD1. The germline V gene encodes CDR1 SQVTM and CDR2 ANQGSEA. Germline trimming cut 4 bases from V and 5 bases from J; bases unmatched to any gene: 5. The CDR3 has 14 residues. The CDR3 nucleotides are TGCAGCGTTGTGGGACAGGGGTTCGATCAGCCCCAGCATTTT. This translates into CSVVGQGFDQPQHF.

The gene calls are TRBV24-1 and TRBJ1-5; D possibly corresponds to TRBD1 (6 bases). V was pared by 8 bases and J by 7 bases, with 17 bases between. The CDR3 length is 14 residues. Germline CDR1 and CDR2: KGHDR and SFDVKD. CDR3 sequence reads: CATIPRGPEQPQHF. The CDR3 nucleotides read TGTGCCACCATCCCTCGGGGGCCGGAACAGCCCCAGCATTTT.

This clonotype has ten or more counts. In nucleotides, the CDR3 is TGCAGTGCTAGAGATCGTAAGGAGAACACTGAAGCTTTCTTT. Its protein is CSARDRKENTEAFF. This rearrangement joins TRBV20-1 to TRBJ1-1; no clear D gene. CDR3 size: 14 residues. V shed 0 bases and J shed 1 base, with 9 bases lying between them. Germline CDR1 and CDR2: DFQATT and SNEGSKA (reference sequence).

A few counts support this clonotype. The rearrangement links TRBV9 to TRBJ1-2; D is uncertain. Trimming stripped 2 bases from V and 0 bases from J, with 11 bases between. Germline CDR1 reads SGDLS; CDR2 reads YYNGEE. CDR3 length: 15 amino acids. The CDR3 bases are TGTGCCAGCAGCGTTTGGGGAGAAGCTAACTATGGCTACACCTTC. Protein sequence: CASSVWGEANYGYTF.

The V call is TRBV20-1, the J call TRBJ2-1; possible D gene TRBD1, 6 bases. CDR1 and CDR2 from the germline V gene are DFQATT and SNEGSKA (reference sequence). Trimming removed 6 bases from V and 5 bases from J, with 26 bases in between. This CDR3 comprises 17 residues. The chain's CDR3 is CSASSDSRGLGDNEQFF. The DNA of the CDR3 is TGCAGTGCCAGCTCCGACAGTAGGGGGTTGGGGGACAATGAGCAGTTCTTC.

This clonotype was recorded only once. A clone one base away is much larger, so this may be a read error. The CDR3 bases are TGTGCCAGCAGTTTTAGCGGGCGGTGGGGGGACGGAAGGTCCTATGAGCAGTTCTTC. Translated: CASSFSGRWGDGRSYEQFF. The chain combines TRBV28 with TRBJ2-1; 7 bases map to TRBD2. With 3 bases clipped from V and 8 bases from J, the junction kept 22 bases outside the gene matches. CDR3 length: 19 amino acids. CDR1 and CDR2 from the germline V gene are MDHEN and SYDVKM.

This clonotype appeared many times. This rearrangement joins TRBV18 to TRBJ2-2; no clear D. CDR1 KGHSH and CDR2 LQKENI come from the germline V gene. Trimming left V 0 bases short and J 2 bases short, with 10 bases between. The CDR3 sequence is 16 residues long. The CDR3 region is CASSPPTPENTGELFF. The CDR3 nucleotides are TGTGCCAGCTCACCACCTACTCCGGAAAACACCGGGGAGCTGTTTTTT.

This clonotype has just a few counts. In nucleotides, the CDR3 is TGTGCCAGCAGCTCCTTGGGAGGGCCGAGCACAGATACGCAGTATTTT. It is translated as CASSSLGGPSTDTQYF. This chain uses TRBV11-2 with TRBJ2-3, with TRBD2 matching over 7 bases. The CDR3 has 16 amino acids. Losses at the gene ends were 4 bases for V and 0 bases for J; bases not matched to a gene: 7. Per the germline V gene, CDR1 is SGHAT and CDR2 is FQNNGV.

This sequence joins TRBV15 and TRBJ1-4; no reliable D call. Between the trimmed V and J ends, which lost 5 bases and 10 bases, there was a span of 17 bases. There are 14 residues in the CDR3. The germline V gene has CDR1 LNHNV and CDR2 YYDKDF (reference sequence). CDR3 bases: TGTGCCACCAGCGAGTTAGGAGATGTACGAAAACTGTTTTTT. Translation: CATSELGDVRKLFF.

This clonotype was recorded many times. CDR3: CASSHSEAYGYTF. CDR3 in DNA: TGTGCCAGCAGCCATTCAGAGGCCTATGGCTACACCTTC. This chain connects TRBV3-1 to TRBJ1-2; no firm D call. Germline-derived CDR1 and CDR2 are LGHDT and YNNKEL (reference sequence). This CDR3 contains 13 residues. Trimming removed 3 bases from V and 4 bases from J, with 9 bases in between.

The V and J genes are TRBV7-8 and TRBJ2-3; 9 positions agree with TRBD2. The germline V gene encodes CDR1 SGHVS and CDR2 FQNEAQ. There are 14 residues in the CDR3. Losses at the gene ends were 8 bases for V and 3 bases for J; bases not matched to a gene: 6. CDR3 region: CASELAGFTDTQYF. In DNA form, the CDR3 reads TGTGCCAGCGAACTAGCGGGTTTTACAGATACGCAGTATTTT.